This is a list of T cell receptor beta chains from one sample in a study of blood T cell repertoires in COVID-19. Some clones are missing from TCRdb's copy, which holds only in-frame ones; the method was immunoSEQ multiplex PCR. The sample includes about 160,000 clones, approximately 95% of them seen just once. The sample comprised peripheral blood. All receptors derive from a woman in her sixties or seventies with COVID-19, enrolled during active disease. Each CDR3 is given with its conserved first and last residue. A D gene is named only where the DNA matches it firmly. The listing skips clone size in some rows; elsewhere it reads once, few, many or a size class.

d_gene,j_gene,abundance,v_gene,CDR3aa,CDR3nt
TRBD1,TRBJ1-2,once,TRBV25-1,CASSEPGTGYGYTF,TGTGCCAGCAGTGAACCCGGGACAGGGTATGGCTACACCTTC
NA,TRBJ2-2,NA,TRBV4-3,CASSQEFSGELFF,TGCGCCAGCAGCCAAGAATTCAGCGGGGAGCTGTTTTTT
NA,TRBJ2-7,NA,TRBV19,CASSIGGEYYEQYF,TGTGCCAGTAGTATAGGTGGGGAGTACTACGAGCAGTACTTC
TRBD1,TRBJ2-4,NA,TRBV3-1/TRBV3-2,CASSNGPGQGGFAKNIQYF,TGTGCCAGCAGCAACGGCCCGGGACAGGGAGGTTTCGCCAAAAACATTCAGTACTTC
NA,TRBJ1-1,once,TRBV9,CASSVSSGNTEAFF,TGTGCCAGCAGCGTTTCTTCGGGGAACACTGAAGCTTTCTTT
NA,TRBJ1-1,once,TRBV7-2,CASSRTRGAGEAFF,TGTGCCAGCAGCCGTACGCGGGGCGCGGGGGAAGCTTTCTTT
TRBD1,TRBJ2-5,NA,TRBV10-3,CAIMRGQGETQYF,TGTGCCATCATGAGGGGACAGGGGGAGACCCAGTACTTC
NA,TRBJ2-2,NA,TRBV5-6,CASSFTVTVDTGELFF,TGTGCCAGCAGCTTTACTGTGACTGTGGACACCGGGGAGCTGTTTTTT
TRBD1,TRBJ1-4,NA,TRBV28,CASITAGTVNEKLFF,TGTGCCAGCATTACCGCCGGGACAGTTAATGAAAAACTGTTTTTT
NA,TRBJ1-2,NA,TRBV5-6,CASSPTLGRGTSNYGYTF,TGTGCCAGCAGCCCTACCCTGGGGCGTGGTACTTCTAACTATGGCTACACCTTC
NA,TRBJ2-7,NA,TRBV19,CASSFTARYGAYEQYF,TGTGCCAGTAGTTTCACAGCTCGGTACGGGGCCTACGAGCAGTACTTC
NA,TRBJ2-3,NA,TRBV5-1,CASSLGRPIETDTQYF,TGCGCCAGCAGCTTGGGCAGGCCCATTGAAACAGATACGCAGTATTTT
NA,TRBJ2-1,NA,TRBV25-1,CASSEPWGGEDSEQFF,TGTGCCAGCAGTGAACCCTGGGGGGGCGAGGATAGTGAGCAGTTCTTC
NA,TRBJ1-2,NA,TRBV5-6,CASSLRNGGNYGYTF,TGTGCCAGCAGCTTGAGGAATGGGGGGAACTATGGCTACACCTTC
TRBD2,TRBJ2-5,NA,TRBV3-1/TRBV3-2,CASSPSGGLETQYF,TGTGCCAGCAGCCCTAGCGGCGGGTTAGAGACCCAGTACTTC
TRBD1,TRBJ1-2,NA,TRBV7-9,CASTKISGTGPQGYGYTF,TGTGCCAGCACCAAGATCTCCGGGACAGGGCCTCAGGGCTATGGCTACACCTTC
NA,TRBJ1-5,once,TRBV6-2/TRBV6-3,CASSEYFLRPQHF,TGTGCCAGCAGTGAGTACTTTTTGCGGCCCCAGCATTTT
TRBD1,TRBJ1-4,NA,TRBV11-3,CASSKGTGEKLFF,TGTGCCAGCAGCAAAGGGACAGGGGAAAAACTGTTTTTT
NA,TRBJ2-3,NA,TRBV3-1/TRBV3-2,CASSQHQGTQYF,TGTGCCAGCAGCCAACATCAGGGTACGCAGTATTTT
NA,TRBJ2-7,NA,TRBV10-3,CAISPHRESYEQYF,TGTGCCATCAGTCCCCACAGGGAATCCTACGAGCAGTACTTC
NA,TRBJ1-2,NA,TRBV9,CASSAVNYGYTF,TGTGCCAGCAGCGCAGTTAACTATGGCTACACCTTC
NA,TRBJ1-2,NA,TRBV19,CASTARGGYGYTF,TGTGCCAGTACCGCGAGGGGGGGATATGGCTACACCTTC
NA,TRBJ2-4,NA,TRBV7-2,CASSSPSGIVNIQYF,TGTGCCAGCAGCTCACCGTCGGGGATAGTGAACATTCAGTACTTC
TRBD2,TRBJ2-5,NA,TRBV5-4,CASSNSGGTETQYF,TGTGCCAGCAGCAATAGCGGGGGTACAGAGACCCAGTACTTC
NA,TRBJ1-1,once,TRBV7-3,CASSLRGMGANTEAFF,TGTGCCAGCAGCTTACGGGGCATGGGGGCGAACACTGAAGCTTTCTTT
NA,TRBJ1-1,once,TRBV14,CASSQTGGDEAFF,TGTGCCAGCAGCCAAACCGGCGGGGATGAAGCTTTCTTT
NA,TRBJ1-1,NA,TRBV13,CASSPHRDTEAFF,TGTGCCAGCAGCCCCCACAGGGACACTGAAGCTTTCTTT
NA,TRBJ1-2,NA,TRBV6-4,CASSDSVGGRRGYTF,TGTGCCAGCAGTGACTCCGTCGGGGGGCGTCGTGGCTACACCTTC
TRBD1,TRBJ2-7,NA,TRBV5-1,CASSPGTVREQYF,TGCGCCAGCAGCCCCGGGACAGTACGTGAGCAGTACTTC
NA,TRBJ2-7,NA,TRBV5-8,CATAGQGMGEQYF,TGTGCCACCGCCGGGCAGGGGATGGGGGAGCAGTACTTC
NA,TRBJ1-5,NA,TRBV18,CASSPRDTLEPQHF,TGTGCCAGCTCACCGAGGGACACGCTAGAGCCCCAGCATTTT
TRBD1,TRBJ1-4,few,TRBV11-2,CASSSGQGLEKLFF,TGTGCCAGCAGCTCGGGACAGGGGCTCGAAAAACTGTTTTTT
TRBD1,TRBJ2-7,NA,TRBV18,CASSDGTAYEQYF,TGTGCCAGCTCAGATGGGACAGCCTACGAGCAGTACTTC
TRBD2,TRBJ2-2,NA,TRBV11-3,CASSLGGLAGELFF,TGTGCCAGCAGCTTAGGCGGACTAGCCGGGGAGCTGTTTTTT
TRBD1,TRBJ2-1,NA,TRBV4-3,CASSQDWDTGDLYNEQFF,TGCGCCAGCAGCCAAGATTGGGATACAGGGGACCTCTACAATGAGCAGTTCTTC
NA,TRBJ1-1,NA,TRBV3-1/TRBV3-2,CASSQGGPVNTEAFF,TGTGCCAGCAGCCAAGGGGGCCCAGTGAACACTGAAGCTTTCTTT
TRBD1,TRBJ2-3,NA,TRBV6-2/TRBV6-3,CASSYGTETSTDTQYF,TGTGCCAGCAGTTATGGGACAGAGACTAGCACAGATACGCAGTATTTT
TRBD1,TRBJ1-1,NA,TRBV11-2,CASSLQTGSTEAFF,TGTGCCAGCAGCTTACAGACAGGGAGCACTGAAGCTTTCTTT
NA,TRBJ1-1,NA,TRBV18,CASSPPTGTEAFF,TGTGCCAGCTCGCCCCCGACCGGGACTGAAGCTTTCTTT
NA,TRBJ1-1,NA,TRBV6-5,CASNRNRNTEAFF,TGTGCCAGCAACCGGAACAGGAACACTGAAGCTTTCTTT
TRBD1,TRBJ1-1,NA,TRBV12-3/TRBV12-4,CASRGQGYTEAFF,TGTGCCAGCAGGGGACAGGGCTACACTGAAGCTTTCTTT
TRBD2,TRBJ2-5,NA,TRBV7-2,CASSLVPSGGLAAQYF,TGTGCCAGCAGCTTAGTTCCTAGCGGGGGGCTCGCGGCCCAGTACTTC
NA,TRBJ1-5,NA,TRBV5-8,CASSLKRNQPQHF,TGTGCCAGCAGCTTGAAGAGAAATCAGCCCCAGCATTTT
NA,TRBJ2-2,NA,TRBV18,CASSPIGGPNTGELFF,TGTGCCAGCTCACCAATCGGGGGGCCAAACACCGGGGAGCTGTTTTTT
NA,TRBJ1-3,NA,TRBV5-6,CASSLGRSGNTIYF,TGTGCCAGCAGCTTGGGTCGGTCTGGAAACACCATATATTTT
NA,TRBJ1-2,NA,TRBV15,CATSPERMVYGYTF,TGTGCCACCAGCCCTGAGCGAATGGTATATGGCTACACCTTC
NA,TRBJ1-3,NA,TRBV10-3,CATLVEASGNTIYF,TGTGCCACCCTAGTAGAAGCCTCTGGAAACACCATATATTTT
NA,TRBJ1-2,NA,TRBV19,CASSIWPSLYGYTF,TGTGCCAGTAGTATTTGGCCGTCCCTGTATGGCTACACCTTC
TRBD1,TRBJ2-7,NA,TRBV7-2,CASSPTGQGFEQYF,TGTGCCAGCAGCCCCACGGGACAGGGCTTCGAGCAGTACTTC
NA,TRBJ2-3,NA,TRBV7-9,CASSLGESTQYF,TGTGCCAGCAGCTTAGGGGAGAGTACGCAGTATTTT
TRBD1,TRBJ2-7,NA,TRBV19,CASSSGTGYYEQYF,TGTGCCAGTAGTTCCGGGACAGGGTACTACGAGCAGTACTTC
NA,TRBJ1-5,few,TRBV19,CASSYPPEVIRQPQHF,TGTGCCAGTAGTTACCCTCCAGAGGTGATAAGACAGCCCCAGCATTTT
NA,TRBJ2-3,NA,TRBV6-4,CASSWTATTDTQYF,TGTGCCAGCAGCTGGACAGCCACCACAGATACGCAGTATTTT
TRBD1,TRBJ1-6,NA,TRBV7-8,CASSQRDRTFNSPLHF,TGTGCCAGCAGCCAACGGGACAGGACGTTCAATTCACCCCTCCACTTT
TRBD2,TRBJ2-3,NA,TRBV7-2,CASSYLAGGPATDTQYF,TGTGCCAGCAGCTACCTAGCGGGGGGCCCCGCGACAGATACGCAGTATTTT
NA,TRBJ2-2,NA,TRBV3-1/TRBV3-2,CASRQAANTGELFF,TGTGCCAGCAGACAAGCAGCGAACACCGGGGAGCTGTTTTTT
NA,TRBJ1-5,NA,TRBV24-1,CATSVAQPGRLPNQPQHF,TGTGCCACCAGTGTAGCACAACCCGGAAGGCTCCCCAATCAGCCCCAGCATTTT
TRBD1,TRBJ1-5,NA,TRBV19,CASRGQGATRGYGQPQHF,TGTGCCAGTCGGGGACAGGGGGCGACCCGGGGGTACGGTCAGCCCCAGCATTTT
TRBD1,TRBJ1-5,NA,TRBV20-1,CSAEIRGSQHF,TGCAGTGCTGAGATCAGGGGGTCCCAGCATTTT
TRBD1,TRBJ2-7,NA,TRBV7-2,CASSSRTGPYEQYF,TGTGCCAGCAGCTCCCGGACAGGGCCCTACGAGCAGTACTTC